This T cell receptor beta chain was identified in a study of PD-L1 blockade in urothelial cancer. Study background: Atezolizumab at 1,200 mg intravenously every 3 weeks was started by patients in about 2014. The authors examined blood 3 weeks (second dose) and 6 weeks after treatment start. Across blood samples, T cells had a median count of about 150,000. Study-level results: Durable-benefit patients had greater expansion of tumor-associated blood clones at 3 weeks.

The repertoire was sequenced with immunoSEQ multiplex PCR; TCRdb's copy has only in-frame clones and lacks some. The sample lists 70,000 or so clones, around 90% occurring once. Germline trimming cut 3 bases from V and 5 bases from J; bases unmatched to any gene: 6. This CDR3 has 14 amino acids. The V gene's germline CDR1 is SGHRS and CDR2 YFSETQ. Time point meaning: pretreatment peripheral blood. A remark on this clone: Its antigen is as yet unknown.

Sequenced here: PBMCs, sampled around atezolizumab (anti-PD-L1) treatment. This chain links TRBV5-1 with TRBJ2-5; TRBD1 matches at 8 bases. The clonotype was recovered from a man in his 70s with urothelial cancer. CDR3 sequence reads: CASSSDRGSETQYF. In nucleotides, the CDR3 is TGCGCCAGCAGCTCTGACAGGGGATCGGAGACCCAGTACTTC.